Given below is one TCR beta chain in context. Its specificity is not known. The primer mix had 60 Vbeta and 13 Jbeta primers. Measured with immunoSEQ multiplex PCR; TCRdb has only the in-frame clones, and not every one. The data contain about 120,000 clones, approximately 9.4% of them singletons. This sample is drawn from a study of cytomegalovirus exposure and HLA in healthy donors. Findings of the study overall: The CMV antigen specificity of a few CMV-associated chains was confirmed through in vitro analysis. Previous analysis showed most TCR beta V segments were productive about 87% or about 30% of the time.

This CDR3 is built from 15 residues. The germline gives CDR1 SGDLS, CDR2 YYNGEE. With V trimmed by 6 bases and J by 6 bases, 11 bases remained unmatched. The chain is built from TRBV9 and TRBJ2-1, with 8 bases identical to TRBD2. This clonotype was obtained from a man between 25 and 39 years old in good health and CMV-seronegative. Source material: PBMCs. The CDR3 nucleotides are TGTGCCAGCACCCAACGGGGGGGGAACCTCAATGAGCAGTTCTTC. It yields the protein CASTQRGGNLNEQFF.